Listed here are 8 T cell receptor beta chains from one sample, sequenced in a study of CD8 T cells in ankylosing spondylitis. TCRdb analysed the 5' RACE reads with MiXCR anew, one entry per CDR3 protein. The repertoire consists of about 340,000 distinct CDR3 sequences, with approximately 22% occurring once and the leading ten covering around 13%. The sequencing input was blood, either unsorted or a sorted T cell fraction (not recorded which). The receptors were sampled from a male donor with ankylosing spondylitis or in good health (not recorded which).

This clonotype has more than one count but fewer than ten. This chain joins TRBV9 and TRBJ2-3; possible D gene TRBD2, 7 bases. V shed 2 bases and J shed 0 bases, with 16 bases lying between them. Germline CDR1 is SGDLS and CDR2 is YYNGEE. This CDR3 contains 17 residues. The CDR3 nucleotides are TGTGCCAGCAGCGTTTGGGGGGGGGCCCCAAGCACAGATACGCAGTATTTT. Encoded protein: CASSVWGGAPSTDTQYF.

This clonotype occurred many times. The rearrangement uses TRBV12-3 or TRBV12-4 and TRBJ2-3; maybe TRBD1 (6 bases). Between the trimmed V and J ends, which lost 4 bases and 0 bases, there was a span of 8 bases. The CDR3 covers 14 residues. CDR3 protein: CASSSTGSTDTQYF. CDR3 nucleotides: TGTGCCAGCAGTTCCACAGGGAGCACAGATACGCAGTATTTT.

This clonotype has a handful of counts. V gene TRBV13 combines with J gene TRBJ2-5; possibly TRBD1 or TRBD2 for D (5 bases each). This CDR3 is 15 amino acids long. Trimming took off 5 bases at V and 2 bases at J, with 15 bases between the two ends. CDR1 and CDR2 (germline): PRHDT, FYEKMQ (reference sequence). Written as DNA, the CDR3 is TGTGCCAGCAGCCCAGGGAGCTTCACTCAAGAGACCCAGTACTTC. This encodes CASSPGSFTQETQYF.

CDR3 sequence reads: CASSLIAGNSYNEQFF. CDR3 in DNA: TGTGCCAGCAGCCTTATAGCGGGGAACTCCTACAATGAGCAGTTCTTC. V and J are TRBV11-2 and TRBJ2-1; 8 nucleotides agree with TRBD2. Germline V CDR1 and CDR2: SGHAT, FQNNGV. CDR3 length equals 16 residues. The ends lost 5 bases at V and 0 bases at J; junction bases unmatched: 6.

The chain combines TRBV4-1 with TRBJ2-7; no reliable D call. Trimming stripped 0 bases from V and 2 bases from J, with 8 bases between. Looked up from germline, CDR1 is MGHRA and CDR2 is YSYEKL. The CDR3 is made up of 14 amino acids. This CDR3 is CASSQEVRAYEQYF. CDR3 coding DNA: TGCGCCAGCAGCCAAGAGGTCAGAGCCTACGAGCAGTACTTC.

In DNA, the CDR3 is TGTGCCAGCAGTTTGGGGTCAGGGGGCGACTATGGCTACACCTTC. Residues: CASSLGSGGDYGYTF. The gene calls are TRBV27 and TRBJ1-2; 8 bases agree with TRBD1. Per germline, CDR1 MNHEY and CDR2 SMNVEV (reference sequence). V gave up 3 bases and J gave up 3 bases; unmatched junction bases: 6. The CDR3 spans 15 residues.

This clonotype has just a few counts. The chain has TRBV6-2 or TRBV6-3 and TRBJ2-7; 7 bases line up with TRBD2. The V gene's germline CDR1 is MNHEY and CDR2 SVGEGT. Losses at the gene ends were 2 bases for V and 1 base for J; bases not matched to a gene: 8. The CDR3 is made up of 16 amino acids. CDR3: CASSYGASGNSYEQYF. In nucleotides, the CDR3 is TGTGCCAGCAGTTACGGGGCTAGCGGCAATTCCTACGAGCAGTACTTC.

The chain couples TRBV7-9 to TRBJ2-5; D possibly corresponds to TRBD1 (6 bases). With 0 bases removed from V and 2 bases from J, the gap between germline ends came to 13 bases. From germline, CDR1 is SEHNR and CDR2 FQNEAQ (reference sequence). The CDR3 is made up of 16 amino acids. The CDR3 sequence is CASSLAPGQVQETQYF. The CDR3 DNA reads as TGTGCCAGCAGCTTAGCGCCGGGACAAGTACAAGAGACCCAGTACTTC.